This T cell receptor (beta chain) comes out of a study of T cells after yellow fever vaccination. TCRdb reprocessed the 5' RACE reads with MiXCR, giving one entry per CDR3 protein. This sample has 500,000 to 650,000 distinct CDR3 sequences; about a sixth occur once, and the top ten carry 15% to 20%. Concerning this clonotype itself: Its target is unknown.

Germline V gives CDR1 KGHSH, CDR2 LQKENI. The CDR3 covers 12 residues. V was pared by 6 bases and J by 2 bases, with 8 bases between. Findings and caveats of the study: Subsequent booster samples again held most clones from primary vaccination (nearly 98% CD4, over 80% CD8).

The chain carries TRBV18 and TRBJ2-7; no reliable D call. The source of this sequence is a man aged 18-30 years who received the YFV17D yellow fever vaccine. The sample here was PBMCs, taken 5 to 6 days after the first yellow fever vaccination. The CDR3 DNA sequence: TGTGCCAGCTCCCCCACAACCTACGAGCAGTACGTC. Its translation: CASSPTTYEQYV.